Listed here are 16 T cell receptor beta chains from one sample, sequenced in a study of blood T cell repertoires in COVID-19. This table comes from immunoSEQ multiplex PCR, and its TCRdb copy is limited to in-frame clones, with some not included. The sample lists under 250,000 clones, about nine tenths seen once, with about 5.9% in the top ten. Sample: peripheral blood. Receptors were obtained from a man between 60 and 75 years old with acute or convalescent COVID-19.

In DNA, the CDR3 is TGTGCCAGCAGTTACTATTTGACTGGGGCCAAAAACATTCAGTACTTC. Protein: CASSYYLTGAKNIQYF. The J gene is TRBJ2-4, the V gene TRBV28, with D hard to call. V was pared by 4 bases and J by 1 base, with 14 bases between. This CDR3 contains 16 residues. Germline-derived CDR1 and CDR2 are MDHEN and SYDVKM.

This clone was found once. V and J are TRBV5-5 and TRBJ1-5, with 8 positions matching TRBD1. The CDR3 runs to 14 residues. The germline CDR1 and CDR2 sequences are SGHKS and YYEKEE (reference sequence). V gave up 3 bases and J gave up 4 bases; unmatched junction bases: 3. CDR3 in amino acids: CASSSRTGNQPQHF. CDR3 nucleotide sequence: TGTGCCAGCAGCTCTAGGACAGGGAATCAGCCCCAGCATTTT.

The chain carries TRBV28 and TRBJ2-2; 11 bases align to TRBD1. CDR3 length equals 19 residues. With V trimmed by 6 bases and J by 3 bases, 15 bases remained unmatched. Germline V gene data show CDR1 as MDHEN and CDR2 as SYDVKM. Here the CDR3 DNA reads TGTGCCAGCAGATTCCCGGGACAGGGGGAGAGTCAGGACACCGGGGAGCTGTTTTTT. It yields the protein CASRFPGQGESQDTGELFF.

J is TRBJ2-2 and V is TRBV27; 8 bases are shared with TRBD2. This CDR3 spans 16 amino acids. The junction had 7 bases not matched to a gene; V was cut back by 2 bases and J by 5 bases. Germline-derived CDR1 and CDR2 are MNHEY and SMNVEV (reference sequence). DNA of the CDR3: TGTGCCAGCAGTTTAACCGGGACTAGGAGGACCGGGGAGCTGTTTTTT. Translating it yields CASSLTGTRRTGELFF.

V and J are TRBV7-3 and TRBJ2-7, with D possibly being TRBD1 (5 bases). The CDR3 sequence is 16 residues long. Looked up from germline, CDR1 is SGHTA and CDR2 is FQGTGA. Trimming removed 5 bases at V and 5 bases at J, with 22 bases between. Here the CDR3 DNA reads TGTGCCAGCAGCCTGACGAACCACCCAGGGATCCACGAGCAGTACTTC. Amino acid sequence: CASSLTNHPGIHEQYF.

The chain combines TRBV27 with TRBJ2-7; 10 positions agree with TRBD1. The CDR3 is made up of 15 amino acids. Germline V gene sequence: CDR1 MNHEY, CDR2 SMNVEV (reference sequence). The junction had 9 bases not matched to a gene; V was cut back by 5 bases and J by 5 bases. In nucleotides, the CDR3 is TGTGCCAGCAGTACCTCGGGACAGGGGCGTAACGAGCAGTACTTC. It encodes CASSTSGQGRNEQYF.

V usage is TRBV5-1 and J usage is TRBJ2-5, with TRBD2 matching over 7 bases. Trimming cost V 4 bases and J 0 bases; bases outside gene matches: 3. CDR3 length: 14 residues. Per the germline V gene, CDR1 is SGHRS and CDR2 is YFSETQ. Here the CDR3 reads CASSAGTNQETQYF. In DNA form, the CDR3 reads TGCGCCAGCAGCGCCGGGACTAACCAAGAGACCCAGTACTTC. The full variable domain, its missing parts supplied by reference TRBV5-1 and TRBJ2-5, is KAGVTQTPRYLIKTRGQQVTLSCSPISGHRSVSWYQQTPGQGLQFLFEYFSETQRNKGNFPGRFSGRQFSNSRSEMNVSTLELGDSALYLCASSAGTNQETQYFGPGTRLLVL.

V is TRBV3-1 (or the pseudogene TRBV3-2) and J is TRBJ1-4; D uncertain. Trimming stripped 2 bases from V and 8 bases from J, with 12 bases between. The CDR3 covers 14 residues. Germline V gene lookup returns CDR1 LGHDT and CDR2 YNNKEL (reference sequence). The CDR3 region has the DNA TGTGCCAGCAGCCAAAGGGCCGGAGGCGAAAAACTGTTTTTT. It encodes CASSQRAGGEKLFF.

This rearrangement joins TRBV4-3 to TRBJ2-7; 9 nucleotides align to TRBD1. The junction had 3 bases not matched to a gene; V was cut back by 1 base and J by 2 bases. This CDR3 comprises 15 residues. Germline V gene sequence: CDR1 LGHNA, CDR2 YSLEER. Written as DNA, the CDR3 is TGCGCCAGCAGCCAAGGACAGGGGGGACCCTACGAGCAGTACTTC. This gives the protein CASSQGQGGPYEQYF.

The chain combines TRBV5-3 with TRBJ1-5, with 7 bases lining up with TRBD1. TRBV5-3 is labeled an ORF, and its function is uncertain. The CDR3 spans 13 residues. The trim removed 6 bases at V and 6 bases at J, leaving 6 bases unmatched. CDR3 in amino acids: CARNETGTQPQHF. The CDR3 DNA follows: TGTGCCAGAAACGAGACAGGGACTCAGCCCCAGCATTTT.

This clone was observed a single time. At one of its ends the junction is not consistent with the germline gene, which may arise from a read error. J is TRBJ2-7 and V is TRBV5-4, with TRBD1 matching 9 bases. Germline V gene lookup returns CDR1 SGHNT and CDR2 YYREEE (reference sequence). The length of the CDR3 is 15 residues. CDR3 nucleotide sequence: TGTGCCAGCAGGTTGGCCGGGACAGGGACCTACGAGCAGTACTTC. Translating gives CASRLAGTGTYEQYF.

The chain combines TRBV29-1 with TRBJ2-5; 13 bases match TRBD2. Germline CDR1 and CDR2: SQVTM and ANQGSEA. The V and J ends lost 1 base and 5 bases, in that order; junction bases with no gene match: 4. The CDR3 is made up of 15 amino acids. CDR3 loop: CSVEGTSGRGETQYF. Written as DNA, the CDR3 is TGCAGCGTTGAAGGGACTAGCGGGAGAGGGGAGACCCAGTACTTC.

The CDR3: CASSSTGGHGQPQHF. The CDR3, as DNA: TGTGCCAGCAGCTCCACAGGGGGCCATGGCCAGCCCCAGCATTTT. The rearrangement joins TRBV7-8 to TRBJ1-5, with 9 bases fitting TRBD1. This CDR3 is 15 amino acids long. CDR1 and CDR2 from the germline V gene are SGHVS and FQNEAQ. J gave up 7 bases and V 4 bases, and 8 bases lay outside the gene matches.

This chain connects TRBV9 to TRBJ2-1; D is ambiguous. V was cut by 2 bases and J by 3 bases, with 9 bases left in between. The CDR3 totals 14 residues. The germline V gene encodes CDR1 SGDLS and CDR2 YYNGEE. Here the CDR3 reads CASSVQVGYNEQFF. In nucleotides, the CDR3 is TGTGCCAGCAGCGTCCAGGTAGGCTACAATGAGCAGTTCTTC. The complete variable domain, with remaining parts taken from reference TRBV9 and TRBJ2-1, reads DSGVTQTPKHLITATGQRVTLRCSPRSGDLSVYWYQQSLDQGLQFLIQYYNGEERAKGNILERFSAQQFPDLHSELNLSSLELGDSALYFCASSVQVGYNEQFFGPGTRLTVL.

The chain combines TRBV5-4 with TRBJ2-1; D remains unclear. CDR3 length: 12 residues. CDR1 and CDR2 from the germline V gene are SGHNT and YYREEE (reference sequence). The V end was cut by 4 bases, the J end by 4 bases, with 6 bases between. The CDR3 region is CASSVDYNEQFF. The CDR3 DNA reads TGTGCCAGCAGCGTAGATTACAATGAGCAGTTCTTC.

CDR3 sequence (DNA): TGTGCCATCAGTGAGTCTACAGCAGTTAACACTGAAGCTTTCTTT. This encodes CAISESTAVNTEAFF. The V and J genes are TRBV10-3 and TRBJ1-1; no firm D call. Germline V gene lookup returns CDR1 ENHRY and CDR2 SYGVKD. V was trimmed by 0 bases and J by 2 bases, leaving 10 bases between them. This CDR3 has 15 amino acids.